Below, 14 T cell receptor beta chains from the same sample are listed, as sequenced in a study of cytomegalovirus exposure and HLA in healthy donors. Amplification used 60 Vbeta primers and 13 Jbeta primers. Clones were read by immunoSEQ multiplex PCR, and TCRdb kept only the in-frame ones, dropping some. The data contain under 200,000 clones, about four fifths of them seen just once; the ten biggest clones take up around 1.7%. Sequencing used PBMCs. Receptors originate from a woman aged 18 to 35 in good health and CMV-seronegative.

This sequence joins TRBV27 and TRBJ2-1, with 7 bases matching TRBD2. The CDR3 has 16 residues. CDR1 and CDR2 from the germline V gene are MNHEY and SMNVEV (reference sequence). Losses at the gene ends were 4 bases for V and 8 bases for J; bases not matched to a gene: 14. Here the CDR3 reads CASSSPGTKGRDEQFF. The DNA for the CDR3 is TGTGCCAGCAGTTCACCCGGGACTAAGGGTAGGGATGAGCAGTTCTTC.

The chain has TRBV7-9 and TRBJ2-4; 7 positions match TRBD1. Germline assignment: CDR1 SEHNR and CDR2 FQNEAQ (reference sequence). Trimming took 7 bases from V and 6 from J; bases not matched to a gene: 9. The CDR3 has 14 amino acids. DNA for the CDR3: TGTGCCAGCACTTCTACCGGGACAGTAAACATTCAGTACTTC. Translation gives CASTSTGTVNIQYF.

The CDR3 protein is CASSRYEQYF. In nucleotides, the CDR3 is TGTGCCAGCAGTCGCTACGAGCAGTACTTC. The chain uses TRBV28 and TRBJ2-7; D is ambiguous. Per the germline V gene, CDR1 is MDHEN and CDR2 is SYDVKM. This CDR3 region has 10 residues. Trimming stripped 5 bases from V and 3 bases from J, with 2 bases between.

In this sample, this clone turned up once. V and J are TRBV21-1 and TRBJ2-5; the table names TRBD1, a call not compared with the DNA. TRBV21-1 is a documented pseudogene. CDR3 length: 20 amino acids. DNA of the CDR3: TGTGCCAACCAGCAAAAGTTTAGCTCGGAACGGGACAGTCTCCAAGAGACCCAGTACTTC. As protein: CANQQKFSSERDSLQETQYF.

V gene TRBV13 combines with J gene TRBJ1-2, with 8 positions matching TRBD1. The germline CDR1 and CDR2 sequences are PRHDT and FYEKMQ (reference sequence). CDR3 length equals 14 residues. Trimming at V came to 4 bases and at J to 6 bases, leaving 7 bases not matched to a gene. CDR3 loop: CASSSRTGSHGYTF. The CDR3 bases are TGTGCCAGCAGCTCCCGGACAGGGAGTCATGGCTACACCTTC.

The chain couples TRBV7-9 to TRBJ2-7; D is unclear. The CDR3 sequence is 11 residues long. V dropped 2 bases and J dropped 6 bases, with 5 bases sitting between them. The germline V gene encodes CDR1 SEHNR and CDR2 FQNEAQ (reference sequence). For the CDR3, the DNA is TGTGCCAGCAGCTTAATTAGCGAGCAGTACTTC. This sequence encodes CASSLISEQYF.

The V call is TRBV11-2, the J call TRBJ2-1; 15 bases are a match to TRBD2. The trim removed 6 bases at V and 4 bases at J, leaving 4 bases unmatched. The CDR3 is 16 amino acids. Germline values: CDR1 SGHAT, CDR2 FQNNGV. The CDR3 region has the DNA TGTGCCAGCAGTTGGGGACTAGCGGGAGGTTACAATGAGCAGTTCTTC. Encoded protein: CASSWGLAGGYNEQFF. Together with reference TRBV11-2 and TRBJ2-1, the CDR3 gives the full variable domain: EAGVAQSPRYKIIEKRQSVAFWCNPISGHATLYWYQQILGQGPKLLIQFQNNGVVDDSQLPKDRFSAERLKGVDSTLKIQPAKLEDSAVYLCASSWGLAGGYNEQFFGPGTRLTVL.

This clone was picked up a small number of times. V usage is TRBV10-3 and J usage is TRBJ1-2; unclear D gene. Germline CDR1 is ENHRY and CDR2 is SYGVKD. The CDR3 covers 11 residues. The germline V and J ends were trimmed by 8 bases and 0 bases, with 4 bases remaining between them. The CDR3 nucleotides are TGTGCCATCCACTCTAACTATGGCTACACCTTC. Translating it yields CAIHSNYGYTF.

The V and J genes are TRBV28 and TRBJ2-1; 9 bases are a match to TRBD2. The germline V gene encodes CDR1 MDHEN and CDR2 SYDVKM. J gave up 3 bases and V 5 bases, and 5 bases lay outside the gene matches. This CDR3 has 15 amino acids. The CDR3 nucleotides are TGTGCCAGCAGTCGAGGACTAGCGAGCTACAATGAGCAGTTCTTC. It is translated as CASSRGLASYNEQFF.

The genes are TRBV25-1 and TRBJ2-2, with D tentatively TRBD1 (6 bases). From germline, CDR1 is MGHDK and CDR2 SYGVNS. The CDR3 contains 16 residues. V was cut by 1 base and J by 4 bases, with 13 bases left in between. The CDR3 DNA follows: TGTGCCAGCAGTGAATTTGGGCAGGGGAGCACCGGGGAGCTGTTTTTT. Residues: CASSEFGQGSTGELFF. Combining the CDR3 with reference TRBV25-1 and TRBJ2-2 gives the whole variable domain EADIYQTPRYLVIGTGKKITLECSQTMGHDKMYWYQQDPGMELHLIHYSYGVNSTEKGDLSSESTVSRIRTEHFPLTLESARPSHTSQYLCASSEFGQGSTGELFFGEGSRLTVL.

The V gene is TRBV4-1, the J gene TRBJ1-5; D remains unclear. This CDR3 has 15 amino acids. Trimming stripped 6 bases from V and 0 bases from J, with 12 bases between. Per germline, CDR1 MGHRA and CDR2 YSYEKL. CDR3: CASSPGEYSNQPQHF. DNA of the CDR3: TGCGCCAGCAGTCCCGGGGAGTATAGCAATCAGCCCCAGCATTTT.

The chain has TRBV9 and TRBJ2-1; 9 bases are a match to TRBD2. Unmatched junction bases numbered 10, after V lost 4 bases and J lost 8 bases. Germline V gives CDR1 SGDLS, CDR2 YYNGEE. This CDR3 spans 15 amino acids. The CDR3 coding sequence is TGTGCCAGCAGCCCAGGCGGGAGGGCCGCGGATGAGCAGTTCTTC. It yields the protein CASSPGGRAADEQFF.

This chain connects TRBV15 to TRBJ1-1, with 9 bases matching TRBD1. This CDR3 comprises 15 residues. V was pared by 3 bases and J by 4 bases, with 6 bases of the junction left unmatched. Germline CDR1 is LNHNV and CDR2 is YYDKDF (reference sequence). CDR3 sequence reads: CATSRETGGSTEAFF. As DNA, the CDR3 is TGTGCCACCAGCAGGGAGACAGGGGGTTCCACTGAAGCTTTCTTT.

This chain joins TRBV7-9 and TRBJ1-1; D ambiguous. The CDR3 length is 13 residues. The V gene lost 8 bases and the J gene lost 0 bases, with 10 bases spanning the gap. Germline-derived CDR1 and CDR2 are SEHNR and FQNEAQ (reference sequence). The CDR3 DNA follows: TGTGCCAGCGGCGTAGTTATGAACACTGAAGCTTTCTTT. Amino acids: CASGVVMNTEAFF. The full variable domain, its missing parts supplied by reference TRBV7-9 and TRBJ1-1, is DTGVSQNPRHKITKRGQNVTFRCDPISEHNRLYWYRQTLGQGPEFLTYFQNEAQLEKSRLLSDRFSAERPKGSFSTLEIQRTEQGDSAMYLCASGVVMNTEAFFGQGTRLTVV.